The next 16 T cell receptor beta chains were all read from a single sample in a study of T cell repertoires in cytomegalovirus infection. Via MiXCR, TCRdb re-called the reads, giving one row per CDR3 protein. In the table there are a few hundred thousand distinct CDR3 sequences, roughly 13% of which are singletons. The sequenced material came from PBMCs. These receptors all come from a human donor in good health (CMV status not recorded). Some clones in this sample may be carry-over from other donors' samples.

The gene calls are TRBV14 and TRBJ1-2; weak D call: TRBD1 (5 bases). The CDR3 is 14 amino acids. Germline CDR1 is SGHDN and CDR2 is FVKESK. The germline V and J ends were trimmed by 0 bases and 8 bases, with 13 bases remaining between them. The CDR3 DNA reads TGTGCCAGCAGCCAAGAAACAGGTCTACGGGGCTACACCTTC. Protein product: CASSQETGLRGYTF.

This clonotype was counted at least ten times. This chain joins TRBV7-9 and TRBJ2-2; D is possibly TRBD2 (6 bases). V lost 3 bases, J lost 3 bases, and 11 bases lay in between. There are 15 residues in the CDR3. Germline assignment: CDR1 SEHNR and CDR2 FQNEAQ (reference sequence). The CDR3 DNA sequence: TGTGCCAGCAGCTTCCGGGACTTAGACACCGGGGAGCTGTTTTTT. It codes for CASSFRDLDTGELFF.

The rearrangement uses TRBV3-1 and TRBJ1-1; possible D gene TRBD1, 5 bases. Germline V gene lookup returns CDR1 LGHDT and CDR2 YNNKEL (reference sequence). V was clipped by 0 bases and J by 12 bases, with 14 bases between them. The CDR3 consists of 13 residues. The CDR3 protein is CASSQELGGATFF. The CDR3 nucleotides are TGTGCCAGCAGCCAAGAGTTAGGTGGGGCAACTTTCTTT. Based on the CDR3 plus reference TRBV3-1 and TRBJ1-1, the full variable domain is DTAVSQTPKYLVTQMGNDKSIKCEQNLGHDTMYWYKQDSKKFLKIMFSYNNKELIINETVPNRFSPKSPDKAHLNLHINSLELGDSAVYFCASSQELGGATFFGQGTRLTVV.

This clonotype was detected many times. The chain is built from TRBV7-3 and TRBJ1-1; D gene unclear. The CDR3 contains 14 residues. The germline V gene encodes CDR1 SGHTA and CDR2 FQGTGA. The V end was cut by 3 bases, the J end by 0 bases, with 8 bases between. The CDR3 is CASSFSAMNTEAFF. CDR3 nucleotide sequence: TGTGCCAGCAGCTTTTCAGCCATGAACACTGAAGCTTTCTTT.

The V gene is TRBV27, the J gene TRBJ2-1, with D possibly TRBD2 on 5 matching bases. CDR1 MNHEY and CDR2 SMNVEV come from the germline V gene (reference sequence). The CDR3 length is 16 residues. Trimming left V 5 bases short and J 12 bases short, with 26 bases between. The CDR3, as DNA: TGTGCCAGCAGTACCCATCGGGAAACTCCAATTAAAGGGCAGTTCTTC. This codes for CASSTHRETPIKGQFF.

This clonotype was seen just once. J is TRBJ2-5 and V is TRBV5-1; 10 positions match TRBD2. CDR1 is SGHRS and CDR2 is YFSETQ in the germline V gene. The CDR3 runs to 14 residues. Trimming cost V 7 bases and J 4 bases; bases outside gene matches: 7. The CDR3 here is CASGPAGGPETQYF. CDR3 DNA: TGCGCCAGCGGCCCAGCGGGAGGGCCAGAGACCCAGTACTTC.

The chain has TRBV7-2 and TRBJ2-7; 9 bases are a match to TRBD1. CDR3 length: 15 amino acids. Germline lookup yields CDR1 SGHTA and CDR2 FQGNSA. Unmatched junction bases numbered 14, after V lost 5 bases and J lost 9 bases. The CDR3 reads CASSEGQGIGYWQYF. CDR3 DNA: TGTGCCAGCAGCGAGGGACAGGGCATTGGCTATTGGCAGTACTTC.

There are many counts of this clonotype. The J gene is TRBJ2-7, the V gene TRBV6-6; D gene unclear. Between the trimmed V and J ends, which lost 4 bases and 5 bases, there was a span of 9 bases. Per germline, CDR1 MNHNY and CDR2 SVGAGI (reference sequence). This CDR3 comprises 12 residues. CDR3 bases: TGTGCCAGCAGTTTGTTTGGGGACGAGCAGTACTTC. As protein: CASSLFGDEQYF.

This clonotype has more than one count but fewer than ten. A much larger clone sits a single nucleotide away, making a read error possible. V gene TRBV7-2 combines with J gene TRBJ1-5; D perhaps matches TRBD1 (6 bases). Per the germline V gene, CDR1 is SGHTA and CDR2 is FQGNSA. The CDR3 has 14 amino acids. V dropped 2 bases and J dropped 1 base, with 6 bases sitting between them. In DNA form, the CDR3 reads TGTGCCAGCAGCTTACAGGGGAGCAATCAGCCCCAGCATTTT. Its translation: CASSLQGSNQPQHF.

This clonotype was seen repeatedly, ten times or more. The gene calls are TRBV12-3 or TRBV12-4 and TRBJ1-2; no definite D call. Trimming cost V 6 bases and J 8 bases, with 19 bases left between them. CDR3 size: 14 residues. The CDR3 spells CASSEDTRVGGYTF. CDR3 DNA: TGTGCCAGCAGCGAAGACACCCGTGTGGGAGGCTACACCTTC.

This clonotype was seen repeatedly, ten times or more. This rearrangement joins TRBV7-3 to TRBJ2-1; the match to TRBD2 covers 8 bases. Germline V gene lookup returns CDR1 SGHTA and CDR2 FQGTGA. The V segment lost 5 bases and the J segment 2 bases; nucleotides outside the gene matches: 5. CDR3 length: 15 amino acids. CDR3 amino acids: CASSTGGDAYNEQFF. CDR3 nucleotides: TGTGCCAGCAGCACCGGGGGGGACGCCTACAATGAGCAGTTCTTC.

The rearrangement uses TRBV19 and TRBJ1-5; D call uncertain. The ends were cut back, 1 base at V and 7 bases at J, with 11 bases in the middle. The CDR3 loop spans 14 amino acids. The germline V gene encodes CDR1 LNHDA and CDR2 SQIVND (reference sequence). CDR3 coding DNA: TGTGCCAGTAGTATAGTTGTCCTTGGACAGCCCCAGCATTTT. Translated: CASSIVVLGQPQHF.

This clonotype was observed at least ten times. The rearrangement links TRBV4-2 to TRBJ1-1; 7 bases line up with TRBD1. V lost 0 bases and J lost 6; bases outside the gene matches: 13. Per germline, CDR1 LGHNA and CDR2 YNFKEQ. This CDR3 is 17 amino acids long. The CDR3 DNA sequence: TGTGCCAGCAGCCAAGATCGGGGCAGGGGGGTTGCGGCTGAAGCTTTCTTT. Translating gives CASSQDRGRGVAAEAFF.

The CDR3 DNA reads as TGTGCCAGCAGTTTCGATGGGGGTCGAACTGAAGCTTTCTTT. It yields the protein CASSFDGGRTEAFF. The gene calls are TRBV27 and TRBJ1-1; D might be TRBD1 (5 bases). Trimming removed 3 bases at V and 5 bases at J, with 13 bases between. Germline-derived CDR1 and CDR2 are MNHEY and SMNVEV (reference sequence). The CDR3 length is 14 residues.

There are many counts of this clonotype. The CDR3 nucleotides read TGTGCCAGCAGCTTAGTTTTAGGGGTCTCCTACGAGCAGTACTTC. This sequence encodes CASSLVLGVSYEQYF. The J gene is TRBJ2-7, the V gene TRBV7-8; TRBD1 is a possible D gene (5 bases). The CDR3 is made up of 15 amino acids. Between the trimmed V and J ends, which lost 1 base and 0 bases, there was a span of 10 bases. The germline V gene has CDR1 SGHVS and CDR2 FQNEAQ.

The sample holds many counts of this clonotype. The chain is built from TRBV7-2 and TRBJ2-7; D ambiguous. The germline gives CDR1 SGHTA, CDR2 FQGNSA. This CDR3 has 13 residues. Trimming cost V 2 bases and J 0 bases, with 5 bases left between them. Here the CDR3 reads CASSLLGSYEQYF. The CDR3 DNA is TGTGCCAGCAGCTTACTAGGCTCCTACGAGCAGTACTTC.